This T cell receptor (beta chain) originates from a study of blood T cells in healthy people across ages. Overall study results and limits: Naive CD4+ cell counts and diversity both ran higher in long-lived than in aged donors.

Alongside a J-beta primer mix, a sample-barcoded 5' primer served in a second PCR lasting about 7 to 11 cycles. TCRdb fed the 5' RACE reads into MiXCR, producing one record per CDR3 protein. The repertoire consists of hundreds of thousands of distinct CDR3 sequences, with roughly 58% occurring once and the leading ten covering 30% to 40%. About this clonotype itself: Its antigen is not identified.

This CDR3 contains 11 residues. Germline CDR1 reads LGHDT; CDR2 reads YNNKEL (reference sequence). The V end was cut by 4 bases, the J end by 6 bases, with 6 bases between. The source of this sequence is a man in his 60s in good health. The sample comprised blood. The V gene is TRBV3-1, the J gene TRBJ1-2; the D is unclear. CDR3 protein: CASSRQHGYTF. For the CDR3, the DNA is TGTGCCAGCAGCCGCCAGCATGGCTACACCTTC.